This passage covers 22 T cell receptor beta chains from one sample sequenced in a study of cytomegalovirus exposure and HLA in healthy donors. With 60 Vbeta and 13 Jbeta primers, the PCR was carried out. Here immunoSEQ multiplex PCR was the method, and the copy in TCRdb shows in-frame clones only, minus some. Altogether approximately 140,000 clones are present, roughly four fifths being singletons, with the ten largest covering about 3.4%. Sequenced sample: PBMCs. These receptors originate from a young man in good health and CMV-seropositive.

This chain links TRBV5-4 with TRBJ2-7; 9 bases align to TRBD1. The germline CDR1 and CDR2 sequences are SGHNT and YYREEE (reference sequence). V dropped 4 bases and J dropped 4; count of bases not matched to a gene: 6. The CDR3 consists of 14 residues. This chain's CDR3 is CASSTPGQGYEQYF. The CDR3 region has the DNA TGTGCCAGCAGCACCCCGGGACAGGGTTACGAGCAGTACTTC.

This clone appeared a single time. This rearrangement joins TRBV19 to TRBJ1-1; 10 bases are a match to TRBD1. This CDR3 spans 14 amino acids. In germline, CDR1 is LNHDA, CDR2 SQIVND (reference sequence). The J segment lost 2 bases and the V segment lost 6 bases, leaving 3 bases of the junction unmatched. The CDR3 region has the DNA TGTGCCAGTAGGTTGACAGGGGGCAACACTGAAGCTTTCTTT. Translated, it gives CASRLTGGNTEAFF.

About this clone: Other DNA variants within this sample encode the same CDR3. This chain's CDR3 is CASSYMTGQEPQHF. The CDR3 DNA is TGTGCCAGCAGTTACATGACCGGCCAGGAGCCCCAGCATTTT. The chain uses TRBV6-5 and TRBJ1-5; D is unclear. V lost 2 bases, J lost 8 bases, and 13 bases lay in between. The length of the CDR3 is 14 residues. Germline loops: CDR1 MNHEY, CDR2 SVGAGI.

The chain is built from TRBV6-1 and TRBJ1-5; D call uncertain. V was trimmed by 1 base and J by 6 bases, leaving 10 bases between them. CDR1 is MNHNS and CDR2 is SASEGT in the germline V gene. CDR3 length: 14 amino acids. CDR3 amino acids: CASSEGAAPQPQHF. The CDR3 nucleotides are TGTGCCAGCAGTGAAGGGGCCGCTCCTCAGCCCCAGCATTTT.

The J gene is TRBJ1-2, the V gene TRBV30; D remains unclear. This CDR3 contains 14 residues. With 0 bases removed from V and 2 bases from J, the gap between germline ends came to 10 bases. Germline V CDR1 and CDR2: GTSNPN, SVGIG (reference sequence). DNA of the CDR3: TGTGCCTGGAGTGTACGGTTATCGAACTATGGCTACACCTTC. Protein: CAWSVRLSNYGYTF.

The genes are TRBV5-1 and TRBJ2-3, with a possible D match to TRBD2 (5 bases). Trimming took off 1 base at V and 2 bases at J, with 11 bases between the two ends. This CDR3 has 15 residues. Germline CDR1 SGHRS, CDR2 YFSETQ. The CDR3 loop reads CASSLLGDHTDTQYF. CDR3 DNA: TGCGCCAGCAGCTTGTTGGGAGACCACACAGATACGCAGTATTTT.

The chain has TRBV5-1 and TRBJ2-2; 16 nucleotides match TRBD2. This CDR3 spans 19 amino acids. Germline trimming cut 3 bases from V and 4 bases from J; bases unmatched to any gene: 9. Germline-derived CDR1 and CDR2 are SGHRS and YFSETQ. As DNA, the CDR3 is TGCGCCAGCAGCTCCGCACCGGGACTAGCGGGAGGGTCCACCGGGGAGCTGTTTTTT. This encodes CASSSAPGLAGGSTGELFF. Full variable domain (remainder filled in from reference TRBV5-1 and TRBJ2-2): KAGVTQTPRYLIKTRGQQVTLSCSPISGHRSVSWYQQTPGQGLQFLFEYFSETQRNKGNFPGRFSGRQFSNSRSEMNVSTLELGDSALYLCASSSAPGLAGGSTGELFFGEGSRLTVL.

This clone has more than one count but fewer than ten. The chain combines TRBV28 with TRBJ2-3; 9 bases fit TRBD2. The CDR3 consists of 15 residues. V dropped 2 bases and J dropped 4; count of bases not matched to a gene: 4. Per germline, CDR1 MDHEN and CDR2 SYDVKM. The CDR3 DNA follows: TGTGCCAGCAGTTTAGGCGGGAGGGCCGCAGATACGCAGTATTTT. This encodes CASSLGGRAADTQYF. The full variable domain, in which reference TRBV28 and TRBJ2-3 provide the parts outside the CDR3, is DVKVTQSSRYLVKRTGEKVFLECVQDMDHENMFWYRQDPGLGLRLIYFSYDVKMKEKGDIPEGYSVSREKKERFSLILESASTNQTSMYLCASSLGGRAADTQYFGPGTRLTVL.

This clone came up once. The chain carries TRBV18 and TRBJ2-2; D remains ambiguous. Germline CDR1 and CDR2: KGHSH and LQKENI. The CDR3 contains 16 residues. Deletions cut 5 bases from V and 6 bases from J, with 19 bases between. The CDR3 DNA follows: TGTGCCAGCTCAATATCTTCCCCAGGATCGGCCGGGGAGCTGTTTTTT. Translating gives CASSISSPGSAGELFF.

V gene TRBV9 combines with J gene TRBJ2-7; 12 nucleotides line up with TRBD1. V dropped 2 bases and J dropped 7; count of bases not matched to a gene: 7. CDR3 length: 15 residues. Germline V lookup: CDR1 SGDLS, CDR2 YYNGEE. The CDR3 spells CASSVTGTGGREQYF. CDR3 nucleotides: TGTGCCAGCAGCGTTACCGGGACAGGGGGCAGAGAGCAGTACTTC.

The rearrangement joins TRBV4-1 to TRBJ2-1; TRBD1 aligns across 9 bases. CDR1 is MGHRA and CDR2 is YSYEKL in the germline V gene. CDR3 length: 16 residues. V lost 0 bases, J lost 7 bases, and 7 bases stayed unmatched. The CDR3 nucleotides read TGCGCCAGCAGCCAAGACGGGACAGGGCTTTGGAATGAGCAGTTCTTC. Its translation: CASSQDGTGLWNEQFF.

This sequence joins TRBV19 and TRBJ1-1; D uncertain. There are 14 residues in the CDR3. Per the germline V gene, CDR1 is LNHDA and CDR2 is SQIVND (reference sequence). The V end lost 4 bases, the J end lost 7 bases, and 16 bases lay between the germline ends. CDR3 coding DNA: TGTGCCAGTAGTAACCCCATTCACCCGGGTGAAGCTTTCTTT. It codes for CASSNPIHPGEAFF.

The rearrangement joins TRBV28 to TRBJ2-5; D not resolved. Germline V gives CDR1 MDHEN, CDR2 SYDVKM. The CDR3 runs to 12 residues. V was pared by 5 bases and J by 1 base, with 5 bases between. The CDR3 here is CASSQVQETQYF. The CDR3 region has the DNA TGTGCCAGCAGTCAGGTCCAAGAGACCCAGTACTTC.

The rearrangement uses TRBV11-3 and TRBJ2-7; 14 bases line up with TRBD2. The CDR3 totals 15 residues. Germline loops: CDR1 SGHNT, CDR2 YENEEA. Germline trimming cut 1 base from V and 10 bases from J; bases unmatched to any gene: 6. The CDR3 DNA reads as TGTGCCAGCAGCTTAGGGGGACTAGCGGGAGCCGAACAGTACTTC. The encoded protein is CASSLGGLAGAEQYF.

The CDR3 nucleotides are TGTGCCAGCAGTTTCGGACGGGAGGGCCAGGAGACCCAGTACTTC. Translation: CASSFGREGQETQYF. The V call is TRBV28, the J call TRBJ2-5; 8 positions match TRBD2. V dropped 3 bases and J dropped 5; count of bases not matched to a gene: 8. Germline CDR1 MDHEN, CDR2 SYDVKM. The CDR3 contains 15 residues.

The chain combines TRBV15 with TRBJ1-4, with D unclear. V was shortened by 4 bases and J by 5 bases, with 8 bases between the two germline ends. Germline V gene data show CDR1 as LNHNV and CDR2 as YYDKDF (reference sequence). CDR3 length: 13 amino acids. Written as DNA, the CDR3 is TGTGCCACCAGCAAACGGGGAAATGAAAAACTGTTTTTT. Translating it yields CATSKRGNEKLFF. Using reference TRBV15 and TRBJ1-4 for the parts outside the CDR3, the full variable domain is DAMVIQNPRYQVTQFGKPVTLSCSQTLNHNVMYWYQQKSSQAPKLLFHYYDKDFNNEADTPDNFQSRRPNTSFCFLDIRSPGLGDTAMYLCATSKRGNEKLFFGSGTQLSVL.

This clone was counted a single time. The gene calls are TRBV1 and TRBJ1-2; the table's D gene call, TRBD1, was not cross checked with the DNA. TRBV1 is flagged as a pseudogene. This CDR3 spans 24 amino acids. The CDR3 sequence is CTSSQQPAKGTVPFPSYFSYGYTF. In nucleotides, the CDR3 is TGCACCAGCAGCCAACAACCCGCGAAAGGGACAGTCCCGTTCCCCTCCTATTTTTCCTATGGCTACACCTTC.

J is TRBJ2-1 and V is TRBV11-3; 7 positions match TRBD2. The V segment lost 5 bases and the J segment 0 bases; nucleotides outside the gene matches: 7. Germline CDR1 reads SGHNT; CDR2 reads YENEEA. The CDR3 is made up of 16 amino acids. In DNA, the CDR3 is TGTGCCAGCAGCCAATACGGGGGGAGCTCCTACAATGAGCAGTTCTTC. It codes for CASSQYGGSSYNEQFF.

This chain joins TRBV5-3 and TRBJ1-2; maybe TRBD1 (5 bases). TRBV5-3 carries the ORF label, with uncertain function. Trimming took 5 bases from V and 8 from J, leaving 25 bases between them. This CDR3 has 16 residues. The CDR3 loop reads CARSQNGNPPGGGYTF. The CDR3 DNA follows: TGTGCCAGAAGTCAGAACGGGAATCCCCCCGGGGGGGGCTACACCTTC.

The CDR3 protein is CAWMGYEQYF. CDR3 nucleotides: TGTGCCTGGATGGGCTACGAGCAGTACTTC. This chain links TRBV30 with TRBJ2-5; no clear D gene. The DNA end is more similar to TRBJ2-7, so the J call may be wrong. The CDR3 covers 10 residues. The germline V gene encodes CDR1 GTSNPN and CDR2 SVGIG (reference sequence).

The chain recombines TRBV7-9 with TRBJ1-1; a possible D gene is TRBD1 (5 bases). Germline loops: CDR1 SEHNR, CDR2 FQNEAQ (reference sequence). The CDR3 sequence is 13 residues long. Trimming removed 2 bases at V and 10 bases at J, with 14 bases between. CDR3 in amino acids: CASSLSGGVGAFF. CDR3 in DNA: TGTGCCAGCAGCTTATCCGGGGGGGTTGGAGCTTTCTTT. The whole variable domain, remainder taken from reference TRBV7-9 and TRBJ1-1, is DTGVSQNPRHKITKRGQNVTFRCDPISEHNRLYWYRQTLGQGPEFLTYFQNEAQLEKSRLLSDRFSAERPKGSFSTLEIQRTEQGDSAMYLCASSLSGGVGAFFGQGTRLTVV.

The J gene is TRBJ2-3, the V gene TRBV5-1, with D unresolved. The CDR3 covers 13 residues. Germline V gene lookup returns CDR1 SGHRS and CDR2 YFSETQ. Written as DNA, the CDR3 is TGCGCGAGTAGATCCTTAGAGGAAGATACGCAGTATTTT. This sequence encodes CASRSLEEDTQYF.